These 18 T cell receptor beta chains originate from one sample sequenced in a study of cytomegalovirus exposure and HLA in healthy donors. In the PCR, 60 Vbeta and 13 Jbeta primers were used. TCRdb keeps only in-frame clones here, not all; method: immunoSEQ multiplex PCR. The data contain approximately 190,000 clones, around 86% of them seen just once; the ten biggest clones take up approximately 6.5%. Sequencing was done on a sample of PBMCs. Receptor source: a woman aged 45-59 years in good health and CMV-seropositive.

J is TRBJ2-1 and V is TRBV30; a possible D gene is TRBD1 (6 bases). Germline V CDR1 and CDR2: GTSNPN, SVGIG (reference sequence). V lost 0 bases and J 8 bases, leaving 14 bases between the germline ends. This CDR3 is 14 amino acids long. The CDR3 region has the DNA TGTGCCTGGAGTGTACTCCGGGACACCGATGAGCAGTTCTTC. Amino acids: CAWSVLRDTDEQFF.

This clone turned up a few times. The V gene is TRBV18, the J gene TRBJ1-6; TRBD1 matches at 10 bases. The germline V gene encodes CDR1 KGHSH and CDR2 LQKENI. With 4 bases clipped from V and 7 bases from J, the junction kept 4 bases outside the gene matches. CDR3 size: 15 residues. The CDR3 region has the DNA TGTGCCAGCTCACGCGGGACAGGGGAAAATTCACCCCTCCACTTT. Translated: CASSRGTGENSPLHF.

Only a few counts were recorded for this clone. The V and J genes are TRBV6-5 and TRBJ1-2, with D unclear. CDR3 size: 15 residues. Trimming pared 0 bases from V and 2 bases from J, leaving 10 bases between. CDR1 and CDR2 from the germline V gene are MNHEY and SVGAGI. In DNA, the CDR3 is TGTGCCAGCAGTTACTCGTCGAGTACCAACTATGGCTACACCTTC. Translation gives CASSYSSSTNYGYTF.

This chain's CDR3 is CASKGTAIDYGYTF. The CDR3 DNA reads TGTGCCAGTAAGGGGACAGCCATAGACTATGGCTACACCTTC. The chain joins TRBV19 to TRBJ1-2; 7 nucleotides agree with TRBD1. CDR1 and CDR2 (germline): LNHDA, SQIVND (reference sequence). The CDR3 has 14 residues. The junction had 8 bases not matched to a gene; V was cut back by 7 bases and J by 3 bases.

The DNA for the CDR3 is TGTGCCAGCAGCCGGCCCGGGACTAGGTCAAACGAGCAGTACTTC. The encoded protein is CASSRPGTRSNEQYF. V and J are TRBV6-5 and TRBJ2-7; 8 nucleotides line up with TRBD2. V shed 6 bases and J 5 bases; nucleotides not matched to a gene: 12. This CDR3 contains 15 residues. Germline CDR1 reads MNHEY; CDR2 reads SVGAGI.

This clone was counted once. J is TRBJ1-5 and V is TRBV6-5, with a tentative D call TRBD1 (6 bases). The germline V and J ends were trimmed by 8 bases and 3 bases, with 11 bases remaining between them. The CDR3 runs to 13 residues. From germline, CDR1 is MNHEY and CDR2 SVGAGI. The CDR3 is CASADRHNQPQHF. The CDR3 DNA reads as TGTGCCAGCGCGGACAGACACAATCAGCCCCAGCATTTT.

Comments on this clone: One junction end does not reproduce the germline sequence, and a read error may be involved. Other DNA sequences from this sample encode an identical CDR3 as well. The gene calls are TRBV2 and TRBJ2-7; no clear D. Germline assignment: CDR1 SNHLY and CDR2 FYNNEI. The CDR3 has 14 residues. The CDR3 is CASTVDMSSYEQYF. Here the CDR3 DNA reads TGCGCCAGCACCGTCGACATGAGCTCCTACGAGCAGTACTTC.

Turning to this clone: The DNA is omitted, as the CDR3 cannot be located on it reliably, and the CDR3 follows TCRdb's listing. The chain couples TRBV30 to TRBJ2-4; whether TRBD2, the table's D call, matches the DNA was not checked. Germline lookup yields CDR1 GTSNPN and CDR2 SVGIG (reference sequence). The CDR3 has 11 amino acids, counting both end residues. The CDR3: CAWSVGEGINF.

As regards this clone: One end of the junction is discordant with germline, which a read error may explain. V usage is TRBV19 and J usage is TRBJ2-6; perhaps TRBD1 as D (7 bases). CDR1 and CDR2 from the germline V gene are LNHDA and SQIVND (reference sequence). This CDR3 spans 15 amino acids. The CDR3 protein is CASSLEGAGANGLTF. The CDR3 DNA follows: TGTGCCAGTAGTTTGGAGGGGGCTGGGGCCAACGGCCTGACTTTC.

This chain links TRBV6-5 with TRBJ2-1; TRBD1 agrees at 11 bases. The germline gives CDR1 MNHEY, CDR2 SVGAGI. Germline trimming cut 4 bases from V and 5 bases from J; bases unmatched to any gene: 4. The CDR3 totals 15 residues. The CDR3 bases are TGTGCCAGCAGTTCCGGGACAGGGGGTAACAATGAGCAGTTCTTC. It codes for CASSSGTGGNNEQFF.

This sequence joins TRBV7-6 and TRBJ2-2; D possibly corresponds to TRBD2 (6 bases). V was trimmed by 1 base and J by 3 bases, leaving 9 bases between them. The CDR3 contains 15 residues. The germline CDR1 and CDR2 sequences are SGHVS and FNYEAQ. CDR3: CASSLGPGDTGELFF. CDR3 DNA sequence: TGTGCCAGCAGCTTAGGTCCGGGGGACACCGGGGAGCTGTTTTTT.

The rearrangement uses TRBV28 and TRBJ1-1; D remains unclear. Germline loops: CDR1 MDHEN, CDR2 SYDVKM. The V end lost 11 bases, the J end lost 0 bases, and 10 bases lay between the germline ends. The CDR3 consists of 12 residues. The CDR3 loop is CAAYTLNTEAFF. CDR3 bases: TGTGCCGCCTATACTCTGAACACTGAAGCTTTCTTT.

The V gene is TRBV25-1, the J gene TRBJ2-5; 10 positions agree with TRBD2. V was pared by 2 bases and J by 1 base, with 4 bases of the junction left unmatched. The CDR3 spans 16 residues. Germline CDR1 and CDR2: MGHDK and SYGVNS. The CDR3 region is CASSEPRTSGQETQYF. The CDR3 nucleotides read TGTGCCAGCAGTGAACCCCGGACTAGCGGCCAAGAGACCCAGTACTTC. The whole variable domain, filled in from reference TRBV25-1 and TRBJ2-5, reads EADIYQTPRYLVIGTGKKITLECSQTMGHDKMYWYQQDPGMELHLIHYSYGVNSTEKGDLSSESTVSRIRTEHFPLTLESARPSHTSQYLCASSEPRTSGQETQYFGPGTRLLVL.

CDR3 residues: CASSWSSGTYEQYF. CDR3 bases: TGTGCCAGCAGTTGGTCTAGCGGAACCTACGAGCAGTACTTC. V usage is TRBV27 and J usage is TRBJ2-7, with 7 bases matching TRBD2. Per the germline V gene, CDR1 is MNHEY and CDR2 is SMNVEV (reference sequence). Trimming took 4 bases from V and 2 from J; bases not matched to a gene: 5. CDR3 size: 14 residues.

The J gene is TRBJ2-1, the V gene TRBV19; 7 nucleotides match TRBD2. This CDR3 is built from 17 residues. CDR1 LNHDA and CDR2 SQIVND come from the germline V gene (reference sequence). Trimming removed 1 base from V and 6 bases from J; junction bases left unmatched: 12. The CDR3, as DNA: TGTGCCAGTAGTATAGGGGGAGGGGCAAAAGTAGGCAATGAGCAGTTCTTC. Encoded protein: CASSIGGGAKVGNEQFF. Using reference TRBV19 and TRBJ2-1 for the parts outside the CDR3, the full variable domain is DGGITQSPKYLFRKEGQNVTLSCEQNLNHDAMYWYRQDPGQGLRLIYYSQIVNDFQKGDIAEGYSVSREKKESFPLTVTSAQKNPTAFYLCASSIGGGAKVGNEQFFGPGTRLTVL.

The rearrangement joins TRBV4-3 to TRBJ2-3; the D is unclear. There are 14 residues in the CDR3. Trimming took 4 bases from V and 2 from J, leaving 10 bases between them. CDR1 LGHNA and CDR2 YSLEER come from the germline V gene. The CDR3 sequence: CASSPGANTDTQYF. CDR3 bases: TGCGCCAGCAGCCCCGGAGCGAACACAGATACGCAGTATTTT.

The gene calls are TRBV2 and TRBJ2-7; 7 nucleotides line up with TRBD2. The junction had 8 bases not matched to a gene; V was cut back by 5 bases and J by 4 bases. The CDR3 has 14 amino acids. From germline, CDR1 is SNHLY and CDR2 FYNNEI. The CDR3 DNA follows: TGTGCCAGCAGTAAGGGCTGGGGAGGGTACGAGCAGTACTTC. Protein product: CASSKGWGGYEQYF.

V gene TRBV4-2 combines with J gene TRBJ2-7, with 15 bases fitting TRBD2. J was trimmed by 4 bases and V by 0 bases; bases with no gene match: 4. Germline V gene sequence: CDR1 LGHNA, CDR2 YNFKEQ. The CDR3 sequence is 17 residues long. CDR3 DNA sequence: TGTGCCAGCAGCCAAGAAGGACTAGCGGGAGGGCCGTACGAGCAGTACTTC. Amino acids: CASSQEGLAGGPYEQYF.